Below are 32 T cell receptor beta chains sequenced from a single sample in a study of identical twins. TCRdb re-called the 5' RACE reads through MiXCR, storing one row per CDR3 protein. There are under 300,000 distinct CDR3 sequences in the sample; 5.5% to 7.5% occur only once, and 14% to 15% lies in the top ten. The sample was also reused in another study, on T cells expressing NK-cell markers.

Source material: CD8+ T cells sorted from blood. The receptors originated from a young woman in good health.

The chain joins TRBV13 to TRBJ1-1; 8 bases map to TRBD1. J lost 3 bases, V lost 7 bases, and 7 bases had no gene match. The CDR3 contains 14 residues. CDR1 and CDR2 (germline): PRHDT, FYEKMQ (reference sequence). The CDR3 region has the DNA TGTGCCAGCACCGAGACAGGGGCGCACACTGAAGCTTTCTTT. Protein sequence: CASTETGAHTEAFF.

The sample holds a few counts of this clonotype. The rearrangement uses TRBV1 and TRBJ2-3; the table assigns TRBD2, which was not confirmed against the DNA. TRBV1 is shown as a pseudogene. The CDR3 is 13 amino acids. CDR3 sequence (DNA): TGCACCAGAGGACTAGCGGGAGCAGATACGCAGTATTTT. As protein: CTRGLAGADTQYF.

The table lists this clonotype with many counts. The rearrangement uses TRBV7-6 and TRBJ2-1; possibly TRBD2 for D (6 bases). CDR1 is SGHVS, CDR2 FNYEAQ, per germline. Trimming left V 1 base short and J 8 bases short, with 18 bases between. The CDR3 spans 16 residues. CDR3 residues: CASSLVHGSNGDEQFF. Here the CDR3 DNA reads TGTGCCAGCAGCTTAGTACACGGGAGCAACGGAGATGAGCAGTTCTTC. Based on the CDR3 plus reference TRBV7-6 and TRBJ2-1, the full variable domain is GAGVSQSPRYKVTKRGQDVALRCDPISGHVSLYWYRQALGQGPEFLTYFNYEAQQDKSGLPNDRFSAERPEGSISTLTIQRTEQRDSAMYRCASSLVHGSNGDEQFFGPGTRLTVL.

Regarding this clonotype: Just one base apart from a much larger clone, this may be a read error. V usage is TRBV12-3 or TRBV12-4 and J usage is TRBJ2-1; TRBD1 matches 8 bases. This CDR3 contains 17 residues. The CDR3 is CTSSLIIGQGFSNEQFF. Here the CDR3 DNA reads TGTACCAGCAGTTTAATTATCGGACAGGGTTTTTCCAATGAGCAGTTCTTC.

This clonotype appeared a few times. The V gene is TRBV5-6, the J gene TRBJ2-3; 12 bases match TRBD2. CDR1 and CDR2 from the germline V gene are SGHDT and YYEEEE. With V trimmed by 4 bases and J by 0 bases, 6 bases remained unmatched. CDR3 length: 17 residues. The chain's CDR3 is CASSRGTSGPSTDTQYF. CDR3 DNA sequence: TGTGCCAGCAGCCGCGGGACTAGCGGGCCTAGCACAGATACGCAGTATTTT.

This chain connects TRBV5-1 to TRBJ2-7; D possibly uses TRBD1 or TRBD2 (5 bases each). The germline V gene encodes CDR1 SGHRS and CDR2 YFSETQ. Trimming cost V 0 bases and J 4 bases, with 23 bases left between them. The CDR3 has 18 amino acids. For the CDR3, the DNA is TGCGCCAGCAGCTTGGAGGTCGAAACGGGGACGCAAGCGTACGAGCAGTACTTC. It yields the protein CASSLEVETGTQAYEQYF.

This clonotype was counted only a few times. The gene calls are TRBV27 and TRBJ1-3; TRBD1 might be the D (5 bases). V lost 2 bases and J lost 4, with 12 bases in between. There are 15 residues in the CDR3. CDR1 and CDR2 (germline): MNHEY, SMNVEV (reference sequence). Here the CDR3 DNA reads TGTGCCAGCAGTTTACGGCAGGGAAGAGGAAACACCATATATTTT. It is translated as CASSLRQGRGNTIYF.

This clonotype was detected only a few times. The rearrangement uses TRBV15 and TRBJ1-1, with D unresolved. The CDR3 has 14 residues. Germline CDR1 and CDR2: LNHNV and YYDKDF (reference sequence). Trimming took 3 bases from V and 1 from J, leaving 9 bases between them. The chain's CDR3 is CATSSEVSNTEAFF. In nucleotides, the CDR3 is TGTGCCACCAGCAGCGAGGTATCGAACACTGAAGCTTTCTTT.

This clonotype was detected many times. The V call is TRBV12-3 or TRBV12-4, the J call TRBJ2-1; tentatively, D is TRBD2 (5 bases). Trimming cost V 6 bases and J 10 bases, with 13 bases left between them. The CDR3 totals 12 residues. CDR3 sequence: CASSSTAGEQFF. CDR3 nucleotides: TGTGCCAGCAGCTCAACTGCGGGCGAGCAGTTCTTC.

This rearrangement joins TRBV6-2 or TRBV6-3 to TRBJ1-5; D is uncertain. V lost 3 bases and J lost 6, with 12 bases in between. The CDR3 has 14 residues. CDR1 and CDR2 from the germline V gene are MNHEY and SVGEGT. Here the CDR3 DNA reads TGTGCCAGCAGTTATATGGCAGGCGGTCAGCCCCAGCATTTT. This codes for CASSYMAGGQPQHF.

This rearrangement joins TRBV5-5 to TRBJ2-7; 8 bases are a match to TRBD2. V lost 1 base to trimming and J lost 3 bases; unmatched junction nucleotides: 3. The CDR3 spans 14 residues. Germline CDR1 SGHKS, CDR2 YYEKEE (reference sequence). The CDR3 nucleotides are TGTGCCAGCAGCTTGAGAAGCGGGGGCTACGAGCAGTACTTC. Translation: CASSLRSGGYEQYF.

This clonotype was detected ten times or more. The chain carries TRBV6-1 and TRBJ2-1; D unclear. Germline V gene data show CDR1 as MNHNS and CDR2 as SASEGT. This CDR3 has 16 residues. V gave up 8 bases and J gave up 0 bases, with 17 bases separating them. CDR3 protein: CASARSALTSYNEQFF. CDR3 DNA: TGTGCCAGCGCTCGATCGGCACTTACCTCCTACAATGAGCAGTTCTTC.

This clonotype has a handful of counts. The chain uses TRBV20-1 and TRBJ1-1, with D tentatively TRBD1 (5 bases). Per the germline V gene, CDR1 is DFQATT and CDR2 is SNEGSKA (reference sequence). Trimming stripped 3 bases from V and 9 bases from J, with 17 bases between. The CDR3 covers 13 residues. The CDR3 DNA is TGCAGTGCTAGGCCCGGTGGGGGGTCCAAAGCTTTCTTT. This encodes CSARPGGGSKAFF.

V is TRBV10-3 and J is TRBJ2-1; possible D gene TRBD2, 6 bases. The ends were cut back, 6 bases at V and 2 bases at J, with 14 bases in the middle. The CDR3 consists of 15 residues. The germline V gene has CDR1 ENHRY and CDR2 SYGVKD. The CDR3 here is CAISELALTYNEQFF. The CDR3 nucleotides are TGTGCCATCAGCGAGCTAGCGTTGACCTACAATGAGCAGTTCTTC.

This clonotype was observed a handful of times. Written as DNA, the CDR3 is TGCAGTGCTAGGGATCGGGCGGGGTCACCTTACAATGAGCAGTTCTTC. Protein product: CSARDRAGSPYNEQFF. The chain recombines TRBV20-1 with TRBJ2-1; TRBD2 might be the D (6 bases). CDR3 length: 16 residues. With 3 bases removed from V and 4 bases from J, the gap between germline ends came to 19 bases. CDR1 and CDR2 (germline): DFQATT, SNEGSKA (reference sequence).

This clonotype was detected a few times. The rearrangement links TRBV7-8 to TRBJ2-3, with a weak D call TRBD2 (5 bases). Germline CDR1 reads SGHVS; CDR2 reads FQNEAQ. The CDR3 consists of 16 residues. Trimming removed 2 bases from V and 2 bases from J, with 14 bases in between. CDR3 sequence (DNA): TGTGCCAGCAGCTTAAAAAGCGGCGACTTCACAGATACGCAGTATTTT. Amino acids: CASSLKSGDFTDTQYF.

In this sample, this clonotype turned up many times. The chain links TRBV7-2 to TRBJ1-6; D is undetermined. The germline V and J ends were trimmed by 5 bases and 9 bases, with 17 bases remaining between them. Germline V gene data show CDR1 as SGHTA and CDR2 as FQGNSA. This CDR3 contains 15 residues. The CDR3 loop reads CASSQPGIDGSPLHF. For the CDR3, the DNA is TGTGCCAGCAGCCAACCCGGGATCGACGGTTCACCCCTCCACTTT.

The chain has TRBV7-9 and TRBJ1-1, with D unresolved. Looked up from germline, CDR1 is SEHNR and CDR2 is FQNEAQ (reference sequence). V was cut by 5 bases and J by 4 bases, with 14 bases left in between. CDR3 length: 14 amino acids. The CDR3 DNA sequence: TGTGCCAGCAGCCCTACCCAGTGGGGCACTGAAGCTTTCTTT. Translation: CASSPTQWGTEAFF.

This clonotype was seen a few times. This chain connects TRBV6-2 or TRBV6-3 to TRBJ1-1; a weak D match, TRBD1 (5 bases). Trimming removed 5 bases at V and 3 bases at J, with 16 bases between. The CDR3 loop spans 15 amino acids. CDR1 is MNHEY, CDR2 SVGEGT, per germline. The CDR3 region has the DNA TGTGCCAGCAGTCCACGACAGAGGAAGGACACTGAAGCTTTCTTT. It specifies CASSPRQRKDTEAFF.

This clonotype was seen many times. The chain employs TRBV7-9 and TRBJ2-2; D is perhaps TRBD1 or TRBD2 (5 bases each). Trimming pared 5 bases from V and 4 bases from J, leaving 11 bases between. The CDR3 consists of 14 residues. CDR1 and CDR2 from the germline V gene are SEHNR and FQNEAQ (reference sequence). The CDR3 DNA follows: TGTGCCAGCAGCCCAGGGACCAGCACCGGGGAGCTGTTTTTT. The encoded protein is CASSPGTSTGELFF.

The V gene is TRBV3-1, the J gene TRBJ2-2, with TRBD2 matching 7 bases. The CDR3 contains 17 residues. J lost 9 bases, V lost 1 base, and 14 bases had no gene match. Germline V gene data show CDR1 as LGHDT and CDR2 as YNNKEL (reference sequence). In DNA form, the CDR3 reads TGTGCCAGCAGCCAAGGTTCCCTAGCGGTAGAGATCAGGGAGCTGTTTTTT. Its protein product is CASSQGSLAVEIRELFF. The variable domain in full, completed from reference TRBV3-1 and TRBJ2-2, reads DTAVSQTPKYLVTQMGNDKSIKCEQNLGHDTMYWYKQDSKKFLKIMFSYNNKELIINETVPNRFSPKSPDKAHLNLHINSLELGDSAVYFCASSQGSLAVEIRELFFGEGSRLTVL.

This clonotype was counted ten times or more. This chain joins TRBV9 and TRBJ2-7; 7 nucleotides agree with TRBD1. The CDR3 consists of 13 residues. J was trimmed by 1 base and V by 3 bases; bases with no gene match: 1. Per the germline V gene, CDR1 is SGDLS and CDR2 is YYNGEE. The CDR3 sequence is CASSGGQSYEQYF. Written as DNA, the CDR3 is TGTGCCAGCAGCGGGGGACAGTCCTACGAGCAGTACTTC. The full variable domain, its missing parts supplied by reference TRBV9 and TRBJ2-7, is DSGVTQTPKHLITATGQRVTLRCSPRSGDLSVYWYQQSLDQGLQFLIQYYNGEERAKGNILERFSAQQFPDLHSELNLSSLELGDSALYFCASSGGQSYEQYFGPGTRLTVT.

V gene TRBV27 combines with J gene TRBJ2-1; D unclear. Trimming took 7 bases from V and 4 from J, leaving 14 bases between them. This CDR3 has 14 residues. Germline CDR1 reads MNHEY; CDR2 reads SMNVEV (reference sequence). The CDR3, as DNA: TGTGCCAGCACAGACCTGGGCAATTACAATGAGCAGTTCTTC. This codes for CASTDLGNYNEQFF.

Many counts were recorded for this clonotype. This chain connects TRBV5-1 to TRBJ2-3; 13 bases agree with TRBD2. V lost 2 bases and J lost 4; bases outside the gene matches: 4. CDR1 is SGHRS, CDR2 YFSETQ, per germline. This CDR3 has 16 amino acids. The CDR3 DNA is TGCGCCAGCAGCTTACAGGGACTAGCGGGACCAGATACGCAGTATTTT. Its protein product is CASSLQGLAGPDTQYF.

The table lists this clonotype with many counts. V and J are TRBV10-1 and TRBJ1-2, with 7 bases aligning to TRBD1. V shed 8 bases and J 0 bases; nucleotides not matched to a gene: 0. CDR1 and CDR2 from the germline V gene are WNHNN and SYGVQD (reference sequence). The CDR3 extends over 12 amino acids. Here the CDR3 DNA reads TGCGCCAGCGGGACAGCTAACTATGGCTACACCTTC. Amino acid sequence: CASGTANYGYTF.

As to this clonotype: Since a much larger clone is just one base distant, this may be a read error. V and J are TRBV12-3 or TRBV12-4 and TRBJ2-3; D assignment may be TRBD1 or TRBD2 (5 bases each). The CDR3 sequence is 17 residues long. DNA for the CDR3: TGTGCCTGCAGTTTTAATGTGGGGCGGCGGGTCACAGATACGCAGTATTTT. Protein sequence: CACSFNVGRRVTDTQYF.

This clonotype has just a few counts. The rearrangement links TRBV19 to TRBJ2-2; maybe TRBD1 (5 bases). Germline CDR1 LNHDA, CDR2 SQIVND (reference sequence). With 1 base removed from V and 0 bases from J, the gap between germline ends came to 12 bases. The CDR3 has 17 amino acids. In nucleotides, the CDR3 is TGTGCCAGTAGTATAGGGTGGCGACAGACGAACACCGGGGAGCTGTTTTTT. This gives the protein CASSIGWRQTNTGELFF.

This clonotype was recorded a few times. V usage is TRBV29-1 and J usage is TRBJ2-1; 15 nucleotides align to TRBD2. Germline-derived CDR1 and CDR2 are SQVTM and ANQGSEA. V dropped 7 bases and J dropped 4; count of bases not matched to a gene: 2. CDR3 length: 14 amino acids. The CDR3 nucleotides are TGCAGCGGAGGACTAGCGGGAGGGTACAATGAGCAGTTCTTC. It is translated as CSGGLAGGYNEQFF.

There are a few counts of this clonotype. This chain connects TRBV11-1 to TRBJ2-1, with 14 bases aligning to TRBD2. Germline lookup yields CDR1 SGHAT and CDR2 FQDESV (reference sequence). This CDR3 spans 18 amino acids. Germline trimming cut 6 bases from V and 0 bases from J; bases unmatched to any gene: 7. The CDR3 nucleotides are TGTGCCAGCAGGTGGACTAGCGGGAGGTTCAGCTCCTACAATGAGCAGTTCTTC. Protein sequence: CASRWTSGRFSSYNEQFF.

This clonotype was counted between two and nine times. The chain carries TRBV25-1 and TRBJ2-5; D call uncertain. V lost 3 bases and J 11 bases, leaving 10 bases between the germline ends. Germline V lookup: CDR1 MGHDK, CDR2 SYGVNS. This CDR3 comprises 11 residues. CDR3 amino acids: CASSEALIQYF. The CDR3 DNA sequence: TGTGCCAGCAGTGAGGCCCTAATACAGTACTTC.

Only a few counts were recorded for this clonotype. The V and J genes are TRBV5-6 and TRBJ2-1, with D perhaps matching TRBD1 (6 bases). CDR1 and CDR2 from the germline V gene are SGHDT and YYEEEE. The CDR3 covers 13 residues. The V gene lost 7 bases and the J gene lost 8 bases, with 16 bases spanning the gap. The CDR3 nucleotides are TGTGCCAGCGCCCTTGGTGGGGGCCATGAGCAGTTCTTC. The encoded protein is CASALGGGHEQFF.

This clonotype has just one count. The J gene is TRBJ2-1, the V gene TRBV12-3 or TRBV12-4; no clear D. Trimming stripped 10 bases from V and 8 bases from J, with 15 bases between. The CDR3 contains 12 residues. CDR3: CAIRTGPDEQFF. The CDR3 DNA reads TGTGCCATCAGGACCGGCCCAGATGAGCAGTTCTTC.